This T cell receptor (beta chain) was sequenced during a study of cytomegalovirus exposure and HLA in healthy donors. About the research overall: Genetic ancestry analysis placed around four fifths of the 398 donors that were genotyped in the Caucasian-associated cluster.

Study findings and constraints: In all likelihood, a cluster of highly shared sequence variants was a sequencing artifact. V- and J-gene trimming of TCR beta was linked (in a later analysis) to a missense DCLRE1C variant.

Trimming removed 5 bases from V and 4 bases from J; junction bases left unmatched: 9. The CDR3 runs 15 residues. From germline, CDR1 is SEHNR and CDR2 FQNEAQ (reference sequence). Vbeta (60) and Jbeta (13) primers were used in the PCR. Only in-frame clones appear in the TCRdb table, and some are missing; sequencing was by immunoSEQ multiplex PCR. This table has 85,000 to 100,000 clones, 85% to 90% appearing once. Concerning this clone itself: Its antigen is not identified.

The rearrangement links TRBV7-9 to TRBJ2-7; 9 bases agree with TRBD1. The origin of this receptor is a young man in good health and CMV-seronegative. The sequenced material came from PBMCs. CDR3 amino acids: CASSPTGGAQYEQYF. The CDR3 nucleotides are TGTGCCAGCAGCCCAACAGGGGGCGCGCAGTACGAGCAGTACTTC.